This T cell receptor beta chain was identified during a study of CD8 T cells in Susac syndrome. Study results and limitations: None of the CD4+ T cell repertoires in Susac syndrome showed clonal expansion.

The germline gives CDR1 DFQATT, CDR2 SNEGSKA (reference sequence). The CDR3 spans 14 residues. The junction had 6 bases not matched to a gene; V was cut back by 5 bases and J by 3 bases. With regard to this clonotype: Its antigen remains unknown.

It was with random hexamers that roughly 0.45 to 1 ug RNA was reverse transcribed. TCRdb analysed the immunoSEQ multiplex PCR reads with MiXCR anew, one entry per CDR3 protein. The table includes about 140,000 distinct CDR3 sequences, roughly 94% detected once. The V and J genes are TRBV20-1 and TRBJ2-7, with 11 nucleotides matching TRBD1. The sequence was obtained from a human donor with Susac syndrome. Sequencing was done on a sample of CD4+ T cells from PBMCs. CDR3 sequence: CSARWGTGGYEQYF. In nucleotides, the CDR3 is TGCAGTGCTCGGTGGGGGACAGGGGGCTACGAGCAGTACTTC.